Below are 21 T cell receptor beta chains sequenced from a single sample in a study of T cell clonality in common variable immunodeficiency. Profiled with immunoSEQ multiplex PCR; TCRdb holds only in-frame clones, not every one. Reported are approximately 46,000 clones, none seen only once; the ten largest carry roughly 6%. Specimen: peripheral blood mononuclear cells. The receptors shown here come from a person between 18 and 69 years old in good health.

This clone was observed at least ten times. The observed sequence ends 3 residues before the CDR3 terminus, with the missing tail filled in from the germline J gene. The V gene is TRBV5-1, the J gene TRBJ1-4; perhaps TRBD1 as D (5 bases). The V end lost 0 bases, the J end lost 0 bases, and 15 bases lay between the germline ends. The CDR3 totals 18 residues. The germline V gene has CDR1 SGHRS and CDR2 YFSETQ. The CDR3 spells CASSLAGGGDATNEKLFF. The sequenced part of the CDR3 DNA is TGCGCCAGCAGCTTGGCCGGAGGAGGGGATGCAACTAATGAAAAA.

There are many counts of this clone. The read comes to an end 3 residues before the CDR3 does, leaving the germline J gene to fill in the end. This sequence joins TRBV11-2 and TRBJ1-1; the D is unclear. The CDR3 is made up of 14 amino acids. Germline CDR1 reads SGHAT; CDR2 reads FQNNGV. Trimming stripped 0 bases from V and 5 bases from J, with 10 bases between. The CDR3 loop reads CASSLDGKGTEAFF. Incomplete CDR3 DNA: TGTGCCAGCAGCTTAGACGGCAAGGGTACTGAA.

As concerns this clone: The read ends 3 residues early relative to the CDR3; the germline J gene fills the gap. The J gene is TRBJ2-7, the V gene TRBV11-2; D gene unclear. Per the germline V gene, CDR1 is SGHAT and CDR2 is FQNNGV. The CDR3 length is 12 residues. The V and J ends lost 0 bases and 5 bases respectively, with 5 bases between them. The CDR3 protein is CASSLDTDEQYF. Partial CDR3 DNA: TGTGCCAGCAGCTTAGATACGGACGAG.

This clone was detected many times. The missing CDR3 end, 3 residues past where the read stops, is filled in from the germline J gene. Other nucleotide sequences from this sample produce the same CDR3. This chain joins TRBV30 and TRBJ2-4; 7 bases line up with TRBD1. CDR3 size: 11 residues. CDR1 is GTSNPN, CDR2 SVGIG, per germline (reference sequence). The CDR3 region is CAWSDRAVQYF. CDR3 DNA (partial): TGTGCCTGGTCTGACAGGGCAGTT.

The sample holds many counts of this clone. The DNA ends 3 residues before the CDR3 does, and the rest of the CDR3 is filled in from the germline J gene. The chain employs TRBV18 and TRBJ2-2; weak D call: TRBD2 (6 bases). The CDR3 spans 17 residues. Germline V gene lookup returns CDR1 KGHSH and CDR2 LQKENI. The V end was cut by 3 bases, the J end by 3 bases, with 17 bases between. CDR3 sequence: CASSPLSGLTYTGELFF. Partial CDR3 DNA: TGTGCCAGCTCACCTCTTTCGGGACTGACATACACCGGGGAG. Full variable domain (rest looked up from reference TRBV18 and TRBJ2-2): NAGVMQNPRHLVRRRGQEARLRCSPMKGHSHVYWYRQLPEEGLKFMVYLQKENIIDESGMPKERFSAEFPKEGPSILRIQQVVRGDSAAYFCASSPLSGLTYTGELFFGEGSRLTVL.

This clone was observed at least ten times. The CDR3 end falls 3 residues outside the read, so it is completed with the germline J gene. J is TRBJ1-1 and V is TRBV2, with a weak D call TRBD1 (5 bases). The ends were cut back, 4 bases at V and 7 bases at J, with 16 bases in the middle. The CDR3 is 14 residues long. Per germline, CDR1 SNHLY and CDR2 FYNNEI. CDR3 sequence: CASSAQGGMSEAFF. The sequenced part of the CDR3 DNA is TGTGCCAGCAGTGCCCAGGGTGGGATGAGTGAA.

This clone was seen repeatedly, ten times or more. The part of the CDR3 DNA that was read is TGTGCAAGTCGCTACGGGACAGGGTCGGATCAGCCC. It encodes CASRYGTGSDQP. The entire CDR3 protein reads CASRYGTGSDQPQHF. V is TRBV11-3 and J is TRBJ1-5; 9 nucleotides line up with TRBD1. From the germline J gene comes the end of the CDR3, since the read stops 3 residues before it. Germline CDR1 reads SGHNT; CDR2 reads YENEEA. The CDR3 has 15 amino acids.

This clone was seen at least ten times. The observed sequence ends 3 residues before the CDR3 terminus, with the missing tail filled in from the germline J gene. The J gene is TRBJ2-5, the V gene TRBV2; a possible D gene is TRBD2 (6 bases). The V and J ends lost 10 bases and 5 bases respectively, with 20 bases between them. This CDR3 contains 14 residues. The germline gives CDR1 SNHLY, CDR2 FYNNEI. CDR3 protein: CATSLGGLMETQYF. The CDR3 DNA, read in part, is TGTGCCACCTCTTTGGGGGGTTTAATGGAGACC.

This clone was observed many times. The read finishes 3 residues shy of the CDR3 end, and the germline J gene is used to complete it. The chain employs TRBV5-6 and TRBJ1-2; D gene unclear. Germline-derived CDR1 and CDR2 are SGHDT and YYEEEE. Trimming took 0 bases from V and 4 from J, leaving 10 bases between them. There are 14 residues in the CDR3. The covered CDR3 bases are TGTGCCAGCAGCTTGGCCGGGGAGTCCTATGGC. It codes for CASSLAGESYG. The complete CDR3 protein is CASSLAGESYGYTF.

This clone was counted ten times or more. The missing CDR3 end, 3 residues past where the read stops, is filled in from the germline J gene. The chain recombines TRBV2 with TRBJ1-6; weak D call: TRBD1 (5 bases). Trimming removed 7 bases at V and 7 bases at J, with 14 bases between. Germline values: CDR1 SNHLY, CDR2 FYNNEI. CDR3 length equals 14 residues. CDR3 bases read: TGTGCCAGCATTACCGGGGGAGGGAATTCACCC. Protein sequence: CASITGGGNSP. The full CDR3 reads CASITGGGNSPLHF.

This clone has a count of ten or more. The sequenced fragment ends 3 residues before the CDR3 boundary, so the rest is inferred from the germline J gene. V and J are TRBV2 and TRBJ2-3; D is possibly TRBD2 (5 bases). V was cut by 6 bases and J by 6 bases, with 16 bases left in between. This CDR3 has 14 amino acids. The V gene's germline CDR1 is SNHLY and CDR2 FYNNEI. The CDR3 loop reads CASRRTAFADTQYF. The sequenced part of the CDR3 DNA is TGTGCCAGCAGGAGGACTGCCTTCGCGGATACG. The full variable domain, completed using reference TRBV2 and TRBJ2-3, is EPEVTQTPSHQVTQMGQEVILRCVPISNHLYFYWYRQILGQKVEFLVSFYNNEISEKSEIFDDQFSVERPDGSNFTLKIRSTKLEDSAMYFCASRRTAFADTQYFGPGTRLTVL.

This clone was detected ten times or more. The DNA ends 3 residues before the CDR3 does, and the rest of the CDR3 is filled in from the germline J gene. This rearrangement joins TRBV5-4 to TRBJ1-4, with D perhaps TRBD1 (6 bases). Between the trimmed V and J ends, which lost 0 bases and 0 bases, there was a span of 6 bases. From germline, CDR1 is SGHNT and CDR2 YYREEE (reference sequence). CDR3 length equals 15 residues. The CDR3 loop is CASSLEGATNEKLFF. The sequenced CDR3 bases are TGTGCCAGCAGCTTGGAGGGGGCAACTAATGAAAAA.

Turning to this clone: The read ends 3 residues shy of where the CDR3 ends; the end is completed using the germline J gene. The rearrangement links TRBV19 to TRBJ2-3, with D perhaps TRBD2 (7 bases). CDR1 and CDR2 (germline): LNHDA, SQIVND (reference sequence). There are 15 residues in the CDR3. Trimming pared 1 base from V and 6 bases from J, leaving 14 bases between. The sequenced part of the CDR3 DNA is TGTGCCAGTAGTATAGCGGGGGGCAAGGAGGATACG. Its protein product is CASSIAGGKEDT. The full CDR3 is CASSIAGGKEDTQYF.

This clone was picked up many times. This sample includes further DNA sequences coding for the same CDR3. CDR3 loop: CASSPPGGVKNIQYF. The sequenced part of the CDR3 DNA is TGTGCCAGCTCACCACCTGGAGGGGTTAAAAACATT. The J gene is TRBJ2-4, the V gene TRBV18, with D possibly TRBD2 on 6 matching bases. Sequencing ends 3 residues short of the CDR3 end; the germline J gene provides the rest. V gave up 0 bases and J gave up 4 bases, with 10 bases separating them. Germline V gene data show CDR1 as KGHSH and CDR2 as LQKENI. The CDR3 has 15 residues. The complete variable domain, with remaining parts taken from reference TRBV18 and TRBJ2-4, reads NAGVMQNPRHLVRRRGQEARLRCSPMKGHSHVYWYRQLPEEGLKFMVYLQKENIIDESGMPKERFSAEFPKEGPSILRIQQVVRGDSAAYFCASSPPGGVKNIQYFGAGTRLSVL.

This clone occurred many times. With the read ending 3 residues before the CDR3 end, the germline J gene is used to fill in that end. The chain has TRBV7-8 and TRBJ1-2; the match to TRBD1 covers 8 bases. J lost 5 bases, V lost 5 bases, and 7 bases had no gene match. Germline V gene data show CDR1 as SGHVS and CDR2 as FQNEAQ. The CDR3 sequence is 14 residues long. This chain's CDR3 is CASSLTGAVYGYTF. CDR3 bases read: TGTGCCAGCAGCCTGACAGGGGCGGTTTATGGC.

At least ten counts were recorded for this clone. CDR3 DNA, as far as it was read: TGTGCCAGCAGCTTCGGAACAGTGAACTATGGC. This encodes CASSFGTVNYG. Given in full, the CDR3 is CASSFGTVNYGYTF. This chain links TRBV5-6 with TRBJ1-2; D is uncertain. The observed sequence ends 3 residues before the CDR3 terminus, with the missing tail filled in from the germline J gene. V was shortened by 2 bases and J by 2 bases, with 10 bases between the two germline ends. This CDR3 has 14 amino acids. Per germline, CDR1 SGHDT and CDR2 YYEEEE.

This clone occurred a few times. The read terminates 3 residues before the CDR3 end, so the remaining end is supplied by the germline J gene. The chain joins TRBV7-2 to TRBJ1-2, with D perhaps matching TRBD1 (6 bases). Germline CDR1 is SGHTA and CDR2 is FQGNSA. The CDR3 length is 15 residues. The CDR3 is CASSLGDGGLYDYTF. CDR3 bases read: TGTGCCAGCAGCTTAGGGGACGGGGGGCTCTACGAC.

This clone was seen repeatedly, ten times or more. The read falls 3 residues short of the CDR3 end, and the missing part is taken from the germline J gene. The rearrangement links TRBV5-1 to TRBJ1-2, with D maybe TRBD1 (6 bases). The germline V and J ends were trimmed by 0 bases and 3 bases, with 12 bases remaining between them. Germline loops: CDR1 SGHRS, CDR2 YFSETQ. The CDR3 sequence is 15 residues long. The CDR3 sequence is CASSLAPDSYYGYTF. The CDR3 DNA, read in part, is TGCGCCAGCAGCTTGGCCCCGGACAGCTACTATGGC.

This clone was picked up many times. The read ends 3 residues before the CDR3 terminus; that terminus is restored from the germline J gene. The chain is built from TRBV19 and TRBJ1-5; weak D call: TRBD1 (5 bases). The CDR3 length is 12 residues. Germline V gives CDR1 LNHDA, CDR2 SQIVND (reference sequence). Trimming pared 6 bases from V and 5 bases from J, leaving 8 bases between. The part of the CDR3 DNA that was read is TGTGCCAGTAGACCGGGGGATCAGCCC. It codes for CASRPGDQP. The entire CDR3 sequence reads CASRPGDQPQHF.

The sample holds many counts of this clone. The CDR3 region is CASSLRDSLNNQPQHF. The part of the CDR3 DNA that was read is TGTGCCAGCAGTCTTAGGGACAGCTTGAATAATCAGCCC. The chain is built from TRBV12-3 or TRBV12-4 and TRBJ1-5, with 7 bases matching TRBD1. The read falls 3 residues short of the CDR3 end, and the missing part is taken from the germline J gene. The V segment lost 5 bases and the J segment 4 bases; nucleotides outside the gene matches: 11. The CDR3 is 16 residues long.

Many counts were recorded for this clone. The read stops 3 residues short of the end of the CDR3; the missing end is completed from the germline J gene. This chain joins TRBV11-3 and TRBJ2-5; 8 nucleotides align to TRBD2. The CDR3 is 15 amino acids. Germline V gene sequence: CDR1 SGHNT, CDR2 YENEEA. CDR3 sequence reads: CASRLGLALQETQYF. Incomplete CDR3 DNA: TGTGCAAGTCGCTTAGGACTAGCCCTCCAAGAGACC.